The 29 T cell receptor beta chains reported below all come from one sample, sequenced in a study of T cells expressing NK-cell markers. Using the 5' RACE reads, TCRdb records one entry per CDR3 protein without DNA. Its listing shows roughly 300,000 distinct CDR3 sequences. Sequenced sample: blood T cells: a sorted CD56 or NKG2C T cell subset, CD4+ or CD8+ T cells, or bulk PBMC T cells (not recorded which). These receptors all come from a woman aged 18 to 69 in good health.

The CDR3 is CASSLFAGQNYEQYF. This chain joins TRBV28 and TRBJ2-7; TCRdb indicates TRBD1, and absent DNA this call remains unverified. In germline, CDR1 is MDHEN, CDR2 SYDVKM. This CDR3 is 15 amino acids long.

The chain joins TRBV12-3 or TRBV12-4 to TRBJ1-3; TCRdb's assignment of TRBD1 cannot be checked, as there is no DNA. The CDR3 covers 15 residues. The CDR3 loop reads CASRPGTDSGNTIYF.

The chain combines TRBV5-6 with TRBJ1-3; the TCRdb D gene call, TRBD1, has no DNA to confirm it. Germline values: CDR1 SGHDT, CDR2 YYEEEE. This CDR3 comprises 17 residues. CDR3 in amino acids: CASSPAGRTFSGNTIYF.

V and J are TRBV20-1 and TRBJ2-2. This CDR3 is built from 14 residues. Looked up from germline, CDR1 is DFQATT and CDR2 is SNEGSKA (reference sequence). The CDR3 sequence: CSALRTDITGELFF.

The chain links TRBV7-2 to TRBJ2-1; TCRdb reports TRBD2, a call that lacks DNA to check it against. The germline V gene encodes CDR1 SGHTA and CDR2 FQGNSA. CDR3 length equals 14 residues. Here the CDR3 reads CASSTDHGGNEQFF.

This chain uses TRBV12-3 or TRBV12-4 with TRBJ2-2. The CDR3 covers 15 residues. The CDR3 is CASSFVQANTGELFF.

The chain carries TRBV7-8 and TRBJ2-3; the D call from TCRdb, TRBD1, cannot be confirmed without DNA. The CDR3 spans 19 residues. Germline V gene lookup returns CDR1 SGHVS and CDR2 FQNEAQ. The CDR3 region is CASSSGGASGGYPTDTQYF.

The rearrangement links TRBV10-3 to TRBJ2-5; the D call from TCRdb, TRBD1, cannot be confirmed without DNA. CDR1 ENHRY and CDR2 SYGVKD come from the germline V gene. The CDR3 contains 11 residues. The CDR3 here is CAISQGETQYF.

CDR3 residues: CASSLDSRKNIQYF. This chain uses TRBV5-1 with TRBJ2-4. This CDR3 comprises 14 residues. Germline V gives CDR1 SGHRS, CDR2 YFSETQ.

This chain joins TRBV5-1 and TRBJ2-3; TCRdb lists TRBD2, though no DNA is available to test this call. This CDR3 is built from 18 residues. CDR1 and CDR2 (germline): SGHRS, YFSETQ. The CDR3 loop is CASSLARAGGSRTDTQYF.

The J gene is TRBJ1-2, the V gene TRBV4-3. This CDR3 comprises 15 residues. The germline CDR1 and CDR2 sequences are LGHNA and YSLEER. The CDR3 region is CASSQGPQVLYGYTF.

CDR3 sequence: CSVGKQGWMCSGTGELFF. The gene calls are TRBV29-1 and TRBJ2-2; TCRdb proposes TRBD1, but this gene call is untestable without DNA. CDR3 length: 18 residues. The germline CDR1 and CDR2 sequences are SQVTM and ANQGSEA.

The V and J genes are TRBV13 and TRBJ2-5. In germline, CDR1 is PRHDT, CDR2 FYEKMQ (reference sequence). The CDR3 is made up of 14 amino acids. The CDR3 loop is CASSLRVYQETQYF.

V and J are TRBV27 and TRBJ2-1; absent DNA, TCRdb's TRBD1 call cannot be checked. The CDR3 is made up of 11 amino acids. The germline gives CDR1 MNHEY, CDR2 SMNVEV (reference sequence). CDR3: CASSPPTEQFF.

CDR3 sequence: CASSVETDGSAFF. The V and J genes are TRBV9 and TRBJ1-1. CDR1 and CDR2 (germline): SGDLS, YYNGEE. The CDR3 is made up of 13 amino acids.

The chain links TRBV7-9 to TRBJ1-2. CDR3 length equals 14 residues. Germline-derived CDR1 and CDR2 are SEHNR and FQNEAQ (reference sequence). CDR3 in amino acids: CASSADLRTHGYTF.

The rearrangement links TRBV9 to TRBJ2-3; TCRdb's D call, TRBD2, is unchecked because there is no DNA. This CDR3 contains 17 residues. Per germline, CDR1 SGDLS and CDR2 YYNGEE. The CDR3 loop is CASSEPPTSGATDTQYF.

This sequence joins TRBV15 and TRBJ1-2. This CDR3 has 15 residues. Germline-derived CDR1 and CDR2 are LNHNV and YYDKDF (reference sequence). This CDR3 is CATSMGWSSNYGYTF.

This chain links TRBV28 with TRBJ2-7. CDR3 size: 12 residues. Germline-derived CDR1 and CDR2 are MDHEN and SYDVKM. CDR3 loop: CASSGQLYEQYF. Filled out from reference TRBV28 and TRBJ2-7, the complete variable domain reads DVKVTQSSRYLVKRTGEKVFLECVQDMDHENMFWYRQDPGLGLRLIYFSYDVKMKEKGDIPEGYSVSREKKERFSLILESASTNQTSMYLCASSGQLYEQYFGPGTRLTVT.

The V call is TRBV20-1, the J call TRBJ1-3. The CDR3 consists of 13 residues. Germline V lookup: CDR1 DFQATT, CDR2 SNEGSKA (reference sequence). CDR3 sequence reads: CSASRRGGNTIYF.

The chain recombines TRBV4-3 with TRBJ1-4. CDR3 size: 12 residues. CDR1 and CDR2 from the germline V gene are LGHNA and YSLEER. The CDR3 protein is CASSREAEKLFF.

This rearrangement joins TRBV5-1 to TRBJ2-3; TCRdb outputs TRBD1, but without DNA this stays unchecked. The length of the CDR3 is 15 residues. CDR1 is SGHRS and CDR2 is YFSETQ in the germline V gene. CDR3: CASSFSGGNTDTQDF. The variable domain in full, completed from reference TRBV5-1 and TRBJ2-3, reads KAGVTQTPRYLIKTRGQQVTLSCSPISGHRSVSWYQQTPGQGLQFLFEYFSETQRNKGNFPGRFSGRQFSNSRSEMNVSTLELGDSALYLCASSFSGGNTDTQDFGPGTRLTVL.

V usage is TRBV14 and J usage is TRBJ1-2; TCRdb lists TRBD1, though no DNA is available to test this call. This CDR3 contains 15 residues. Germline V gives CDR1 SGHDN, CDR2 FVKESK. CDR3 sequence: CASSQSLGGSVGYTF.

The J gene is TRBJ2-7, the V gene TRBV12-3 or TRBV12-4; the TCRdb D gene call, TRBD1, has no DNA to confirm it. The CDR3 is made up of 16 amino acids. CDR3 protein: CASSSSSGTGSYEQYF.

The chain links TRBV5-1 to TRBJ1-1; with no DNA, the TCRdb D assignment of TRBD1 cannot be verified. The CDR3 length is 14 residues. Germline V gives CDR1 SGHRS, CDR2 YFSETQ. CDR3 amino acids: CASRPQGWNTEAFF.

The chain joins TRBV7-9 to TRBJ1-1; TCRdb selects TRBD1, and the lack of DNA leaves this call unchecked. Germline V gene data show CDR1 as SEHNR and CDR2 as FQNEAQ (reference sequence). CDR3 length: 13 amino acids. The CDR3 spells CASSQGAGSTAFF.

This CDR3 is CASSYLGGSPHEQYF. The V and J genes are TRBV6-5 and TRBJ2-7; TCRdb picks TRBD1, but there is no DNA to check that call. Germline V gives CDR1 MNHEY, CDR2 SVGAGI. CDR3 size: 15 residues.

This chain joins TRBV12-3 or TRBV12-4 and TRBJ1-1; TCRdb's assignment of TRBD1 cannot be checked, as there is no DNA. The CDR3 sequence is 14 residues long. The CDR3 protein is CASSETGSKTEAFF.

The genes are TRBV4-3 and TRBJ2-3. Germline values: CDR1 LGHNA, CDR2 YSLEER. The CDR3 has 14 residues. The CDR3 reads CASSQDRVPDTQYF.